This T cell receptor (beta chain) was identified during a study of shared clonotypes between healthy human individuals. The method was immunoSEQ multiplex PCR; TCRdb's version includes in-frame clones alone and lacks a portion of them. Counted here are millions of clones, approximately 95% occurring once; the ten biggest clones make up around 1.1%. The naive CD8 fraction comprised CD45RO-negative cells positively selected for CCR7 and excluded terminally differentiated effector memory CD45RA+ cells. Trimming left V 1 base short and J 2 bases short, with 7 bases between. The CDR3 has 14 residues. The germline V gene encodes CDR1 SEHNR and CDR2 FQNEAQ (reference sequence).

V usage is TRBV7-9 and J usage is TRBJ2-3; D not certain. Sequenced: naive CD8+ T cells sorted from blood. This receptor was identified in a man younger than 35 in good health. Written as DNA, the CDR3 is TGTGCCAGCAGCTTAGAGGGTCACACAGATACGCAGTATTTT. It specifies CASSLEGHTDTQYF.